These T cell receptor beta chains were read from a single sample in a study of shared clonotypes between healthy human individuals. Method: immunoSEQ multiplex PCR; TCRdb's copy keeps in-frame clones and lacks some. The sample consists of about 520,000 clones, approximately 94% of them appearing once. The sample comprised naive CD4+ T cells sorted from blood. Source of these receptors: a woman in her thirties in good health. The CDR3 runs from the conserved cysteine through the conserved F or W. D genes are given only for firm matches. Clone sizes are given selectively: once, few, many, or a class where the clone is expanded.

clone size	D gene	V gene	J gene	CDR3 DNA	CDR3 protein
.	.	TRBV6-1	TRBJ2-6	TGTGCCAGCAGTGAAACCCTCGGCGGGGCCAACGTCCTGACTTTC	CASSETLGGANVLTF
.	.	TRBV21-1	TRBJ2-7	TGTGCCAGCAGCGCAACCTGGCGGCAGGGGCCCTACGAGCAGTACTTC	CASSATWRQGPYEQYF
.	TRBD1	TRBV13	TRBJ1-5	TGTGCCAGCAGCTTAGGAGGGGGCGGTCAGCCCCAGCATTTT	CASSLGGGGQPQHF
.	.	TRBV10-3	TRBJ1-4	TGTGCCATCAGTGATCGGGCCGGGGCCCCTAATGAAAAACTGTTTTTT	CAISDRAGAPNEKLFF
.	TRBD1	TRBV5-1	TRBJ2-2	TGCGCCAGCAGCGTTCGCTCCGGGACAGGGCCCACCGGGGAGCTGTTTTTT	CASSVRSGTGPTGELFF
.	TRBD1	TRBV28	TRBJ1-2	TGTGCCAGCAGCCCTTACCTTGGGGGACAGACGCGGGGCTACACCTTC	CASSPYLGGQTRGYTF
once	.	TRBV19	TRBJ2-3	TGTGCCAGTAGTATAGAGACAGGGAGGTTTTTCACAGATACGCAGTATTTT	CASSIETGRFFTDTQYF
.	TRBD2	TRBV10-1	TRBJ2-1	TGCGCCAGCAGTGGGATAGCGGGAATTGATGAGCAGTTCTTC	CASSGIAGIDEQFF
.	.	TRBV2	TRBJ1-2	TGTGCCAGCAGTTATGCGACACGTGGCTACACCTTC	CASSYATRGYTF
.	.	TRBV20-1	TRBJ2-1	TGCAGTGCAGGCCACCATGAGCAGTTCTTC	CSAGHHEQFF
.	.	TRBV15	TRBJ2-1	TGTGCCACCAGCAGAGCCAAGAGGGACAATGAGCAGTTCTTC	CATSRAKRDNEQFF
.	TRBD1	TRBV5-1	TRBJ2-7	TGCGCCAGCAGCTTGGATCGGACAGGGGTTTCCTACGAGCAGTACTTC	CASSLDRTGVSYEQYF
.	TRBD2	TRBV11-2	TRBJ2-1	TGTGCCAGCAGTAATGTAGCGGGAGGAGAGGATGAGCAGTTCTTC	CASSNVAGGEDEQFF
.	.	TRBV28	TRBJ2-5	TGTGCCAGCAGTTTACCGGGTCAAGAGACCCAGTACTTC	CASSLPGQETQYF
.	TRBD1	TRBV30	TRBJ1-1	TGTGCCTGGAGTGTCTCGGACAGGGCGGCTGAAGCTTTCTTT	CAWSVSDRAAEAFF
once	.	TRBV5-4	TRBJ1-2	TGTGCCAGCAGCTTGTGGTCAGGAGCTAACTATGGCTACACCTTC	CASSLWSGANYGYTF